Below are 28 T cell receptor beta chains sequenced from a single sample in a study of shared clonotypes between healthy human individuals. This table comes from immunoSEQ multiplex PCR, and its TCRdb copy is limited to in-frame clones, with some not included. The data show around 700,000 clones, with approximately 79% seen just once and about 1.7% held by the top ten. Sequenced: memory CD4+ T cells sorted from blood. Described subset: CD45RA-negative fraction. These receptors originate from a woman in her twenties or thirties in good health.

The chain links TRBV5-1 to TRBJ2-4, with 9 bases lining up with TRBD2. CDR3 length: 14 amino acids. CDR1 and CDR2 (germline): SGHRS, YFSETQ. The V gene end was trimmed by 1 base and the J gene end by 4 bases; junction bases not matched to a gene: 0. The CDR3 reads CASSLLAGKNIQYF. DNA of the CDR3: TGCGCCAGCAGCTTGCTAGCGGGGAAAAACATTCAGTACTTC.

Notes on this clone: The sample has other DNA sequences that encode this CDR3 too. This rearrangement joins TRBV10-3 to TRBJ1-5; D is perhaps TRBD1 (5 bases). The CDR3 consists of 13 residues. CDR1 is ENHRY and CDR2 is SYGVKD in the germline V gene. Trimming took 4 bases from V and 3 from J, leaving 7 bases between them. The DNA for the CDR3 is TGTGCCATCAGTGCAGGACACAATCAGCCCCAGCATTTT. It codes for CAISAGHNQPQHF.

The V and J genes are TRBV28 and TRBJ2-5, with D perhaps matching TRBD1 (5 bases). CDR1 is MDHEN and CDR2 is SYDVKM in the germline V gene. CDR3 length: 16 amino acids. V lost 5 bases and J lost 0, with 16 bases in between. The CDR3 sequence is CASSRKNGHYQETQYF. DNA for the CDR3: TGTGCCAGCAGTAGAAAAAACGGACATTACCAAGAGACCCAGTACTTC.

J is TRBJ2-7 and V is TRBV25-1; 10 bases map to TRBD1. The CDR3 consists of 13 residues. Germline V gene lookup returns CDR1 MGHDK and CDR2 SYGVNS. Germline trimming cut 10 bases from V and 4 bases from J; bases unmatched to any gene: 7. CDR3 DNA: TGTGCCACCGTAGGACAGGGGGTATACGAGCAGTACTTC. Amino acids: CATVGQGVYEQYF.

Comments on this clone: Other DNA sequences in this specimen translate into the identical CDR3. This sequence joins TRBV5-1 and TRBJ2-1, with 9 nucleotides matching TRBD2. Germline CDR1 SGHRS, CDR2 YFSETQ. V lost 4 bases, J lost 3 bases, and 5 bases stayed unmatched. The CDR3 contains 15 residues. The CDR3 spells CASSQTSGSYNEQFF. DNA for the CDR3: TGCGCCAGCAGCCAGACTAGCGGAAGCTACAATGAGCAGTTCTTC.

The chain couples TRBV19 to TRBJ1-2; 9 positions match TRBD1. With V trimmed by 5 bases and J by 4 bases, 8 bases remained unmatched. Germline V gene sequence: CDR1 LNHDA, CDR2 SQIVND (reference sequence). CDR3 length: 15 amino acids. CDR3 sequence: CASSPRGDRVYGYTF. The CDR3 nucleotides read TGTGCCAGTAGTCCCCGAGGGGACAGGGTCTATGGCTACACCTTC.

This clone was observed once. This chain uses TRBV19 with TRBJ2-6, with D tentatively TRBD1 or TRBD2 (5 bases each). Trimming cost V 7 bases and J 4 bases, with 14 bases left between them. This CDR3 comprises 15 residues. Per the germline V gene, CDR1 is LNHDA and CDR2 is SQIVND (reference sequence). The CDR3 sequence: CASTPRGGGANVLTF. For the CDR3, the DNA is TGTGCCAGTACCCCTCGGGGCGGCGGGGCCAACGTCCTGACTTTC. The full variable domain, with the rest looked up from reference TRBV19 and TRBJ2-6, is DGGITQSPKYLFRKEGQNVTLSCEQNLNHDAMYWYRQDPGQGLRLIYYSQIVNDFQKGDIAEGYSVSREKKESFPLTVTSAQKNPTAFYLCASTPRGGGANVLTFGAGSRLTVL.

The J gene is TRBJ1-5, the V gene TRBV19, with no clear D. Germline CDR1 LNHDA, CDR2 SQIVND (reference sequence). V shed 1 base and J shed 3 bases, with 7 bases lying between them. CDR3 length: 14 residues. The CDR3 DNA is TGTGCCAGTAGTATAGGACGGAACAATCAGCCCCAGCATTTT. Its protein is CASSIGRNNQPQHF.

The V and J genes are TRBV5-6 and TRBJ2-5; D uncertain. The CDR3 length is 13 residues. V was trimmed by 5 bases and J by 0 bases, leaving 8 bases between them. In germline, CDR1 is SGHDT, CDR2 YYEEEE. The CDR3 DNA follows: TGTGCCAGCAGTAAGTCGTACCAAGAGACCCAGTACTTC. Protein sequence: CASSKSYQETQYF.

The V gene is TRBV5-4, the J gene TRBJ1-2, with D perhaps TRBD1 (6 bases). Germline-derived CDR1 and CDR2 are SGHNT and YYREEE (reference sequence). V was pared by 4 bases and J by 8 bases, with 21 bases between. The CDR3 loop spans 15 amino acids. Here the CDR3 reads CASSLKGWTVSGYTF. The CDR3 coding sequence is TGTGCCAGCAGCCTAAAGGGTTGGACAGTATCCGGCTACACCTTC.

The rearrangement uses TRBV28 and TRBJ2-3, with D perhaps matching TRBD2 (7 bases). The V end was cut by 1 base, the J end by 4 bases, with 36 bases between. Germline CDR1 is MDHEN and CDR2 is SYDVKM. The CDR3 contains 23 residues. CDR3 sequence reads: CASSLLRGHRRGEGSSRADTQYF. CDR3 coding DNA: TGTGCCAGCAGTTTATTGCGGGGGCACAGAAGGGGGGAGGGGAGCTCCCGGGCAGATACGCAGTATTTT.

As for this clone: A single base is all that separates this from a far larger clone, so a read error is likely. The chain carries TRBV11-3 and TRBJ2-7, with a weak D call TRBD1 (5 bases). Looked up from germline, CDR1 is SGHNT and CDR2 is YENEEA. Trimming removed 5 bases from V and 6 bases from J, with 8 bases in between. The CDR3 loop spans 11 amino acids. Written as DNA, the CDR3 is TGTGCCAGCAGCGTAGGGGTCGAGCAGTACTTC. Encoded protein: CASSVGVEQYF.

V is TRBV5-1 and J is TRBJ2-5, with 13 bases aligning to TRBD2. This CDR3 spans 16 amino acids. Per germline, CDR1 SGHRS and CDR2 YFSETQ. Trimming cost V 3 bases and J 5 bases; bases outside gene matches: 7. The CDR3 loop is CASSSGLAGVWETQYF. The CDR3 DNA reads TGCGCCAGCAGCTCAGGACTAGCGGGAGTCTGGGAGACCCAGTACTTC.

The CDR3 loop is CASSPKTSGGNEQFF. The CDR3 DNA sequence: TGTGCCAGCTCACCAAAGACTAGCGGGGGGAATGAGCAGTTCTTC. The chain employs TRBV18 and TRBJ2-1; 13 nucleotides agree with TRBD2. This CDR3 comprises 15 residues. The germline V gene encodes CDR1 KGHSH and CDR2 LQKENI. V shed 2 bases, J shed 7 bases, and the junction held 2 bases outside the gene matches.

V and J are TRBV7-3 and TRBJ2-1; TRBD2 matches 15 bases. The CDR3 is made up of 17 amino acids. V lost 4 bases and J lost 7; bases outside the gene matches: 8. Germline loops: CDR1 SGHTA, CDR2 FQGTGA. The CDR3 spells CASSSGLAGGPQNEQFF. The CDR3 DNA is TGTGCCAGCAGCTCCGGACTAGCGGGAGGGCCGCAGAATGAGCAGTTCTTC.

This clone was recorded a few times. The chain links TRBV5-1 to TRBJ2-1, with TRBD1 as a possible D gene (6 bases). Trimming left V 0 bases short and J 5 bases short, with 9 bases between. This CDR3 is 14 amino acids long. From germline, CDR1 is SGHRS and CDR2 YFSETQ. The CDR3 loop reads CASSLGTENNEQFF. DNA of the CDR3: TGCGCCAGCAGCTTGGGGACAGAAAACAATGAGCAGTTCTTC.

The chain couples TRBV6-6 to TRBJ2-7, with D possibly called TRBD1 or TRBD2 (5 bases each). V was trimmed by 6 bases and J by 2 bases, leaving 11 bases between them. Germline CDR1 and CDR2: MNHNY and SVGAGI (reference sequence). The CDR3 has 13 residues. The CDR3 DNA reads as TGTGCCAGCAGAGGGACCGGGACCTACGAGCAGTACTTC. Protein: CASRGTGTYEQYF.

The chain employs TRBV30 and TRBJ2-1; 7 bases align to TRBD2. The CDR3 has 17 residues. Unmatched junction bases numbered 12, after V lost 4 bases and J lost 0 bases. CDR1 and CDR2 (germline): GTSNPN, SVGIG (reference sequence). The CDR3 DNA follows: TGTGCCTGGACTGGCTCGGGACTATCCTACTCCTACAATGAGCAGTTCTTC. Translation gives CAWTGSGLSYSYNEQFF.

J is TRBJ1-1 and V is TRBV29-1; D not certain. The CDR3 spans 12 residues. The germline CDR1 and CDR2 sequences are SQVTM and ANQGSEA. Deletions cut 4 bases from V and 6 bases from J, with 12 bases between. The CDR3 nucleotides are TGCAGCGTTGGGGGTTCAGTAGCTGAAGCTTTCTTT. This codes for CSVGGSVAEAFF. The variable domain in full, with the rest retrieved from reference TRBV29-1 and TRBJ1-1, is SAVISQKPSRDICQRGTSLTIQCQVDSQVTMMFWYRQQPGQSLTLIATANQGSEATYESGFVIDKFPISRPNLTFSTLTVSNMSPEDSSIYLCSVGGSVAEAFFGQGTRLTVV.

This rearrangement joins TRBV19 to TRBJ2-6; 7 nucleotides line up with TRBD1. Germline CDR1 reads LNHDA; CDR2 reads SQIVND (reference sequence). The J segment lost 0 bases and the V segment lost 3 bases, leaving 8 bases of the junction unmatched. The CDR3 covers 18 residues. The CDR3 sequence: CASSILGTAYSGANVLTF. In DNA, the CDR3 is TGTGCCAGTAGTATTTTGGGGACAGCGTACTCTGGGGCCAACGTCCTGACTTTC.

The sample holds a few counts of this clone. The sample holds other DNA sequences that translate to the same CDR3. The chain links TRBV4-2 to TRBJ1-5; D gene ambiguous. CDR1 LGHNA and CDR2 YNFKEQ come from the germline V gene. This CDR3 comprises 14 residues. V was trimmed by 0 bases and J by 4 bases, leaving 7 bases between them. CDR3 nucleotides: TGTGCCAGCAGCCAAGACACAAATAATCAGCCCCAGCATTTT. As protein: CASSQDTNNQPQHF.

Many counts were recorded for this clone. The rearrangement joins TRBV11-2 to TRBJ2-2; 11 bases align to TRBD2. Germline CDR1 reads SGHAT; CDR2 reads FQNNGV. After removal of 1 base from V and 9 bases from J, the junction contained 4 bases not matched to a gene. There are 15 residues in the CDR3. DNA for the CDR3: TGTGCCAGCAGCTTAGTGTCTAGCGGGAGGCGGGAGCTGTTTTTT. It is translated as CASSLVSSGRRELFF. The whole variable domain, remainder taken from reference TRBV11-2 and TRBJ2-2, is EAGVAQSPRYKIIEKRQSVAFWCNPISGHATLYWYQQILGQGPKLLIQFQNNGVVDDSQLPKDRFSAERLKGVDSTLKIQPAKLEDSAVYLCASSLVSSGRRELFFGEGSRLTVL.

CDR3 nucleotide sequence: TGTGCCAGCTTGATTTTAGATACGCAGTATTTT. This sequence encodes CASLILDTQYF. This chain connects TRBV28 to TRBJ2-3; D is unclear. V lost 8 bases and J 5 bases, leaving 8 bases between the germline ends. Germline CDR1 and CDR2: MDHEN and SYDVKM. The CDR3 runs to 11 residues.

This clone showed up just a few times. It may be a read error: a sequence one base away is much more abundant. Other DNA sequences of this sample code for an identical CDR3. V and J are TRBV25-1 and TRBJ2-3; unclear D gene. V was pared by 3 bases and J by 2 bases, with 0 bases between. The germline V gene encodes CDR1 MGHDK and CDR2 SYGVNS. The CDR3 extends over 11 amino acids. The CDR3 bases are TGTGCCAGCAGTGACACAGATACGCAGTATTTT. The encoded protein is CASSDTDTQYF.

This clone has just one count. The chain couples TRBV11-2 to TRBJ1-2; D perhaps matches TRBD1 (6 bases). Per the germline V gene, CDR1 is SGHAT and CDR2 is FQNNGV. This CDR3 has 15 residues. Trimming took 4 bases from V and 2 from J, leaving 14 bases between them. For the CDR3, the DNA is TGTGCCAGCAGCTCTGGGAGGGGACACAACTATGGCTACACCTTC. Amino acids: CASSSGRGHNYGYTF.

The rearrangement links TRBV2 to TRBJ1-5, with no clear D. Per germline, CDR1 SNHLY and CDR2 FYNNEI. The V end lost 1 base, the J end lost 5 bases, and 9 bases lay between the germline ends. This CDR3 has 14 residues. This CDR3 is CASSEDSGHQPQHF. The CDR3 coding sequence is TGTGCCAGCAGTGAAGACTCAGGTCATCAGCCCCAGCATTTT.

The chain joins TRBV28 to TRBJ1-5; D remains ambiguous. CDR3 length: 13 residues. Germline V gene sequence: CDR1 MDHEN, CDR2 SYDVKM. V lost 2 bases, J lost 0 bases, and 2 bases lay in between. In DNA form, the CDR3 reads TGTGCCAGCAGTTTAAGTAGCAATCAGCCCCAGCATTTT. Translation gives CASSLSSNQPQHF.

The DNA for the CDR3 is TGTGCCAGCAGTAACAGGGAATTTGGGGCCAACGTCCTGACTTTC. Protein product: CASSNREFGANVLTF. The genes are TRBV6-6 and TRBJ2-6, with D possibly being TRBD1 (6 bases). Germline lookup yields CDR1 MNHNY and CDR2 SVGAGI (reference sequence). This CDR3 is built from 15 residues. The V gene lost 5 bases and the J gene lost 3 bases, with 11 bases spanning the gap.